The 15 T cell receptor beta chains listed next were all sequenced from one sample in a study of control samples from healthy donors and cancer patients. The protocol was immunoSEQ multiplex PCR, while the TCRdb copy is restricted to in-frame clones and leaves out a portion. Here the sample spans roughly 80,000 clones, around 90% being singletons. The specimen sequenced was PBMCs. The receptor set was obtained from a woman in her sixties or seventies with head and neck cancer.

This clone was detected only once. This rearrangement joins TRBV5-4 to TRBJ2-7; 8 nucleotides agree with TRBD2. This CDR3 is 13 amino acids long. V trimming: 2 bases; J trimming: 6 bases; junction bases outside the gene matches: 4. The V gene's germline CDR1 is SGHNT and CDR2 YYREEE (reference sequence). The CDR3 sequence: CASSLAGASEQYF. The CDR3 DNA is TGTGCCAGCAGCTTAGCGGGAGCTAGCGAGCAGTACTTC.

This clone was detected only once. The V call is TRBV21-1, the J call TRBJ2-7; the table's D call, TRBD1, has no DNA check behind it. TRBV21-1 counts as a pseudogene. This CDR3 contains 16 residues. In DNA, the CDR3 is TGTGCCAGCAGCAAAGTTCCGACAGGGGGAGTCTACGAGCAGTACTTC. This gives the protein CASSKVPTGGVYEQYF.

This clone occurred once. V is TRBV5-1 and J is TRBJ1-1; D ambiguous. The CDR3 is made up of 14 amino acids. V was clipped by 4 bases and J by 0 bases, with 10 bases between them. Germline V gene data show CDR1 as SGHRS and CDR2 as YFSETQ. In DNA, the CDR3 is TGCGCCAGCAGCCATTTGGAGATGAACACTGAAGCTTTCTTT. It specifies CASSHLEMNTEAFF.

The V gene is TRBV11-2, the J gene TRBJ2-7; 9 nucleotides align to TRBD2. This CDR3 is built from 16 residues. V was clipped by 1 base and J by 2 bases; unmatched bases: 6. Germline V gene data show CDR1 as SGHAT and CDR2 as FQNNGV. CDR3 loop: CASSLVTSGPAYEQYF. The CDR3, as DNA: TGTGCCAGCAGCTTAGTTACTAGCGGGCCTGCCTACGAGCAGTACTTC.

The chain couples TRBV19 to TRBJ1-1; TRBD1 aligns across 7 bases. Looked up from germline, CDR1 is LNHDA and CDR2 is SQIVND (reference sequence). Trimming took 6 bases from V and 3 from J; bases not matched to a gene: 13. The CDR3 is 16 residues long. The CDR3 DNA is TGTGCCAGTAGCCAAAAGCCCGACAGGGCCCACACTGAAGCTTTCTTT. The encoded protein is CASSQKPDRAHTEAFF.

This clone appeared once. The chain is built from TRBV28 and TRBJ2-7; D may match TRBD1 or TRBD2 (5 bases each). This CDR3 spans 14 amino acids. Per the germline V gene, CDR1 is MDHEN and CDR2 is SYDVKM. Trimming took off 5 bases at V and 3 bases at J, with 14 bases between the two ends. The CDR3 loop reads CASSPRDRYYEQYF. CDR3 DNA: TGTGCCAGCAGTCCTCGGGACCGCTACTACGAGCAGTACTTC.

This chain's CDR3 is CASRTGGGDEQFF. The CDR3 DNA follows: TGCGCCAGCAGAACAGGGGGCGGAGATGAGCAGTTCTTC. The chain employs TRBV5-1 and TRBJ2-1, with 9 bases that match TRBD1. The germline V gene encodes CDR1 SGHRS and CDR2 YFSETQ. J lost 8 bases, V lost 5 bases, and 5 bases had no gene match. This CDR3 has 13 residues.

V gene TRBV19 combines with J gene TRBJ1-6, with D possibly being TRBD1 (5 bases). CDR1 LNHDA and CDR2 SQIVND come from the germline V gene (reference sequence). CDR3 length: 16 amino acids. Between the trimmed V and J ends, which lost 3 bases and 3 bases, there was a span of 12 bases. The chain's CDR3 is CASSIRQNNYNSPLHF. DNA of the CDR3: TGTGCCAGTAGTATTAGACAGAACAACTATAATTCACCCCTCCACTTT.

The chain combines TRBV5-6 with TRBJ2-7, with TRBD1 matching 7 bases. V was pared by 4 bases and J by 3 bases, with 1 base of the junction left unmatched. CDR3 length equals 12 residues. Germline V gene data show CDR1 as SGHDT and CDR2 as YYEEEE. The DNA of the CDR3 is TGTGCCAGCAGCCGGGACAGCTACGAGCAGTACTTC. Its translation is CASSRDSYEQYF.

The CDR3 DNA follows: TGCAGTGCAAGGATGAACACTGAAGCTTTCTTT. Amino acid sequence: CSARMNTEAFF. The rearrangement uses TRBV20-1 and TRBJ1-1; no clear D. This CDR3 is 11 amino acids long. Germline V gene data show CDR1 as DFQATT and CDR2 as SNEGSKA (reference sequence). Trimming shortened V by 6 bases and J by 0 bases, and 5 bases separated the two germline ends.

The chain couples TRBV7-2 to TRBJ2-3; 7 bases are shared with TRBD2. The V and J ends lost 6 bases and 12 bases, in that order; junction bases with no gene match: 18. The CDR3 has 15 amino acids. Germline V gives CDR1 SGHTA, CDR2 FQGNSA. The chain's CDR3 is CASSQGGTTTNHQYF. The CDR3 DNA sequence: TGTGCCAGCAGTCAGGGAGGGACTACCACCAATCATCAGTATTTT. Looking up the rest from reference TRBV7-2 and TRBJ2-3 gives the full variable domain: GAGVSQSPSNKVTEKGKDVELRCDPISGHTALYWYRQSLGQGLEFLIYFQGNSAPDKSGLPSDRFSAERTGGSVSTLTIQRTQQEDSAVYLCASSQGGTTTNHQYFGPGTRLTVL.

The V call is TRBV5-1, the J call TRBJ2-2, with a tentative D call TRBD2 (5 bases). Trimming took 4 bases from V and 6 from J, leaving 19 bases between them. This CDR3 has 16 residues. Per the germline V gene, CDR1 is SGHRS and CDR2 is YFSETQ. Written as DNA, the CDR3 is TGCGCCAGCAGCCGGGATGGGCCAGGTGGGGCCGGGGAGCTGTTTTTT. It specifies CASSRDGPGGAGELFF.

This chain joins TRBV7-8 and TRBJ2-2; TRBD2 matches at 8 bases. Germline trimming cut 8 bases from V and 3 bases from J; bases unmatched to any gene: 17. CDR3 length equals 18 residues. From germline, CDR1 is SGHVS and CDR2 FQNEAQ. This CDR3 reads CASSFVAAGVEYTGELFF. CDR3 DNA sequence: TGTGCCAGCTCGTTTGTAGCAGCGGGAGTTGAGTACACCGGGGAGCTGTTTTTT.

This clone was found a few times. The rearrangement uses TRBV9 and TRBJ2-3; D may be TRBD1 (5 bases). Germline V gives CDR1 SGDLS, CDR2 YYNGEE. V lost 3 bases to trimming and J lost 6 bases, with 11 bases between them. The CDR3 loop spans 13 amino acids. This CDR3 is CASSARVSDTQYF. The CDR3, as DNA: TGTGCCAGCAGCGCCAGGGTTTCTGATACGCAGTATTTT.

The CDR3: CASSQDQTGYFAEKLFF. The CDR3 bases are TGTGCCAGCAGCCAAGACCAGACAGGGTACTTTGCTGAAAAACTGTTTTTT. The chain is built from TRBV3-1 (or the pseudogene TRBV3-2) and TRBJ1-4, with 7 bases that match TRBD1. Germline V gene sequence: CDR1 LGHDT, CDR2 YNNKEL (reference sequence). This CDR3 comprises 17 residues. V lost 0 bases to trimming and J lost 7 bases; unmatched junction nucleotides: 11.